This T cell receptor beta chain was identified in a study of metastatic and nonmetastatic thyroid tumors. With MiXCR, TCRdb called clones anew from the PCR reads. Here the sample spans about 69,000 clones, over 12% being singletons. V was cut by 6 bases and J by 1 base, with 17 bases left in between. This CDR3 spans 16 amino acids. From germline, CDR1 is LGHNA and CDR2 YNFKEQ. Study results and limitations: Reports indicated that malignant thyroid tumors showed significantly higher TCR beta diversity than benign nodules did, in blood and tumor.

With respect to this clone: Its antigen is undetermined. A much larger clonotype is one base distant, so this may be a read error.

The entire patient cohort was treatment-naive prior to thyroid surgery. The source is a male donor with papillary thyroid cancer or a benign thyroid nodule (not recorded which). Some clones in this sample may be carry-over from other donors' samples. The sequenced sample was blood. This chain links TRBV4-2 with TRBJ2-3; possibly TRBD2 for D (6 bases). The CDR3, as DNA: TGTGCCAGCAGTCGGACTATCGGGAGTGGCACAGATACGCAGTATTTT. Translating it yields CASSRTIGSGTDTQYF.